This TCR beta chain was observed in a study of CD8+CD57+ T cells in acquired aplastic anemia. The CDR3 has 16 amino acids. Germline V gene sequence: CDR1 SGHVS, CDR2 FQNEAQ. The V segment lost 6 bases and the J segment 1 base; nucleotides outside the gene matches: 7. Profiling that covered TCR beta VDJ and CDR3 relied on genomic DNA as its template. TCRdb itself ran the reads through MiXCR, one entry per CDR3 protein. The data hold fewer than 200,000 distinct CDR3 sequences, with around 50% observed a single time. Whoever was chosen for sequencing had shown CD8+CD57+ cell expansion by flow cytometry. A severe acquired aplastic anemia diagnosis applied to all patients. This clonotype was seen at least ten times.

The gene calls are TRBV7-8 and TRBJ2-2, with 8 bases fitting TRBD2. The receptor was derived from a human donor with aplastic anemia. The sequencing sample was made of sorted CD4+, CD8+, or CD8+CD57+ T cells (not recorded which) from PBMCs. The chain's CDR3 is CASSPGAGGNTGELFF. The DNA for the CDR3 is TGTGCCAGCAGTCCAGGTGCGGGGGGGAACACCGGGGAGCTGTTTTTT.